The clone carrying this T cell receptor (beta chain) was picked up many times. TCRdb reprocessed the reads via MiXCR and lists one record per CDR3 protein. The sample holds roughly 600,000 distinct CDR3 sequences, roughly 26% seen once. The CDR3 is made up of 15 amino acids. Germline loops: CDR1 LNHDA, CDR2 SQIVND (reference sequence). J gave up 5 bases and V 3 bases, and 4 bases lay outside the gene matches. The data stem from a study of T cell repertoires in cytomegalovirus infection. The wider study: Public TCR beta signature analysis indicated the presence of both CMV infection and matching HLA type.

The TCR originated in a human donor in good health (CMV status not recorded). Some clones in this sample may be carry-over from other donors' samples. The chain recombines TRBV19 with TRBJ2-2, with 9 bases that match TRBD2. Sequencing input: CD8+ T cells from PBMCs. The CDR3 region has the DNA TGTGCCAGTAGTATTTTAGCGGGGGTAACCGGGGAGCTGTTTTTT. As protein: CASSILAGVTGELFF.